The 6 T cell receptor beta chains below were found in one sample sequenced in a study of cytotoxic CD8 clonotypes in ibrutinib-treated CLL. Method: immunoSEQ multiplex PCR; TCRdb's copy keeps in-frame clones and lacks some. The repertoire holds 200,000 to 250,000 clones, roughly 77% seen once, with approximately 5.9% in the top ten. The material sequenced was PBMCs, taken after 12 months of ibrutinib treatment. Receptors were obtained from a human donor with chronic lymphocytic leukemia.

The chain recombines TRBV7-6 with TRBJ1-2; D is possibly TRBD1 (5 bases). Germline V gene lookup returns CDR1 SGHVS and CDR2 FNYEAQ. The CDR3 is 13 residues long. V shed 5 bases and J shed 7 bases, with 14 bases lying between them. The CDR3 here is CASSDSAPGGYTF. The CDR3 DNA reads as TGTGCCAGCAGCGACAGTGCGCCGGGTGGCTACACCTTC. The variable domain in full, completed from reference TRBV7-6 and TRBJ1-2, reads GAGVSQSPRYKVTKRGQDVALRCDPISGHVSLYWYRQALGQGPEFLTYFNYEAQQDKSGLPNDRFSAERPEGSISTLTIQRTEQRDSAMYRCASSDSAPGGYTFGSGTRLTVV.

The V call is TRBV30, the J call TRBJ2-3, with TRBD2 matching 11 bases. Germline V gives CDR1 GTSNPN, CDR2 SVGIG (reference sequence). V gave up 4 bases and J gave up 2 bases; unmatched junction bases: 2. The length of the CDR3 is 14 residues. This chain's CDR3 is CAWKLAGATDTQYF. CDR3 DNA: TGTGCCTGGAAACTAGCGGGGGCCACAGATACGCAGTATTTT.

This sequence joins TRBV5-1 and TRBJ2-2; D unclear. The CDR3 is 15 amino acids. Germline V gene data show CDR1 as SGHRS and CDR2 as YFSETQ. Deletions cut 1 base from V and 5 bases from J, with 12 bases between. The CDR3 sequence is CASSLSPLGTGELFF. The CDR3 DNA is TGCGCCAGCAGCTTGTCCCCGTTGGGTACCGGGGAGCTGTTTTTT.

The chain uses TRBV14 and TRBJ2-2; TRBD2 might be the D (6 bases). Between the trimmed V and J ends, which lost 1 base and 6 bases, there was a span of 18 bases. The CDR3 loop spans 17 amino acids. CDR1 is SGHDN and CDR2 is FVKESK in the germline V gene. The chain's CDR3 is CASSQGKTSNNPGELFF. CDR3 coding DNA: TGTGCCAGCAGCCAAGGGAAGACTAGTAATAACCCCGGGGAGCTGTTTTTT.

This clone was detected once. This chain links TRBV30 with TRBJ2-5, with TRBD1 matching over 8 bases. CDR3 length equals 15 residues. V shed 2 bases and J 7 bases; nucleotides not matched to a gene: 12. Germline lookup yields CDR1 GTSNPN and CDR2 SVGIG (reference sequence). This CDR3 reads CAWSTGTGSDWTQYF. Here the CDR3 DNA reads TGTGCCTGGAGTACCGGGACAGGCAGTGATTGGACCCAGTACTTC.

The chain's CDR3 is CASRKQETQYF. CDR3 bases: TGTGCCAGCCGGAAACAAGAGACCCAGTACTTC. The chain uses TRBV7-9 and TRBJ2-5; D call uncertain. CDR1 and CDR2 (germline): SEHNR, FQNEAQ (reference sequence). Trimming removed 8 bases from V and 2 bases from J, with 6 bases in between. The CDR3 loop spans 11 amino acids.